Each of the 31 T cell receptor beta chains below was sequenced from the same sample in a study of sequential checkpoint blockade in melanoma. Described treatment: randomized to nivolumab then ipilimumab (arm A) or the reverse (arm B). Generated by immunoSEQ multiplex PCR, the TCRdb table keeps only in-frame clones and is missing some. The sample shows approximately 14,000 clones, 77% of them seen only once. Sample: CD8+ T cells sorted from blood (inferred from file names), taken from a patient given nivolumab and ipilimumab in sequence. Receptors were obtained from a human donor with melanoma.

This clone came up once. V usage is TRBV4-3 and J usage is TRBJ2-3; 8 bases match TRBD1. The CDR3 contains 17 residues. Germline CDR1 LGHNA, CDR2 YSLEER. Trimming cost V 0 bases and J 3 bases; bases outside gene matches: 8. The CDR3 bases are TGCGCCAGCAGCCAAGAGATTTATGGGACAGGAACAGATACGCAGTATTTT. Its protein is CASSQEIYGTGTDTQYF.

The chain links TRBV4-1 to TRBJ1-4; TRBD1 is a possible D gene (5 bases). This CDR3 is built from 18 residues. Germline V gene data show CDR1 as MGHRA and CDR2 as YSYEKL. Trimming cost V 6 bases and J 4 bases, with 24 bases left between them. CDR3 loop: CASRGRGGETGFNEKLFF. The CDR3, as DNA: TGCGCCAGCAGAGGGCGGGGAGGGGAAACAGGTTTTAATGAAAAACTGTTTTTT.

Of note for this clone: Germline is not matched at one junction end, which may reflect a read error. The chain is built from TRBV2 and TRBJ2-5, with TRBD2 identical over 7 bases. Germline CDR1 SNHLY, CDR2 FYNNEI. The CDR3 has 15 residues. The chain's CDR3 is CASSGGTTPQGTQYF. The CDR3 bases are TGTGCCAGCAGTGGGGGGACTACACCACAAGGGACCCAGTACTTC.

This clone has only a few counts. The chain combines TRBV5-6 with TRBJ1-5; perhaps TRBD1 as D (6 bases). V was trimmed by 2 bases and J by 4 bases, leaving 10 bases between them. This CDR3 is 14 amino acids long. CDR1 is SGHDT, CDR2 YYEEEE, per germline. The CDR3 reads CASSLDRKNQPQHF. CDR3 sequence (DNA): TGTGCCAGCAGCTTAGACAGGAAGAATCAGCCCCAGCATTTT.

This clone was seen a single time. This rearrangement joins TRBV7-6 to TRBJ2-5; TRBD1 might be the D (6 bases). The DNA end lines up better with TRBJ2-7; the J call may be wrong. Germline V gene sequence: CDR1 SGHVS, CDR2 FNYEAQ. The CDR3 totals 16 residues. The CDR3 is CASSLNPGQKGYEQYF. DNA of the CDR3: TGTGCCAGCAGCTTAAATCCGGGACAAAAAGGGTACGAGCAGTACTTC.

V and J are TRBV7-9 and TRBJ2-1; D gene ambiguous. The V end lost 5 bases, the J end lost 10 bases, and 9 bases lay between the germline ends. The CDR3 spans 11 residues. CDR1 is SEHNR and CDR2 is FQNEAQ in the germline V gene (reference sequence). Written as DNA, the CDR3 is TGTGCCAGCAGCCAAACACCGGAGCAGTTCTTC. The encoded protein is CASSQTPEQFF.

V and J are TRBV9 and TRBJ2-1; 8 positions match TRBD2. CDR1 and CDR2 from the germline V gene are SGDLS and YYNGEE. Unmatched junction bases numbered 9, after V lost 3 bases and J lost 7 bases. The CDR3 is made up of 15 amino acids. The CDR3 protein is CASSAVGLVGNEQFF. The CDR3, as DNA: TGTGCCAGCAGCGCTGTGGGACTAGTCGGTAATGAGCAGTTCTTC.

The V gene is TRBV6-5, the J gene TRBJ1-1, with 8 bases that match TRBD1. V trimming: 0 bases; J trimming: 4 bases; junction bases outside the gene matches: 7. The germline V gene has CDR1 MNHEY and CDR2 SVGAGI. The CDR3 is 16 amino acids. The CDR3 nucleotides read TGTGCCAGCAGTTACTCTCATGGCAGGGGGCCCACTGAAGCTTTCTTT. Translated, it gives CASSYSHGRGPTEAFF.

Note on this clone: Other DNA variants within this sample encode the same CDR3. The chain couples TRBV6-5 to TRBJ1-2, with D maybe TRBD1 (6 bases). Trimming cost V 4 bases and J 4 bases, with 13 bases left between them. Germline lookup yields CDR1 MNHEY and CDR2 SVGAGI. This CDR3 has 14 residues. DNA for the CDR3: TGTGCCAGCAGTTTACAGGGCGGGCGCTATGGCTACACCTTC. This codes for CASSLQGGRYGYTF.

The chain joins TRBV29-1 to TRBJ2-7; TRBD2 matches 10 bases. Losses at the gene ends were 6 bases for V and 4 bases for J; bases not matched to a gene: 6. The CDR3 is 13 residues long. The germline CDR1 and CDR2 sequences are SQVTM and ANQGSEA. CDR3 nucleotides: TGCAGCGTGGGGGCTAGCGGGAGATACGAGCAGTACTTC. It translates to CSVGASGRYEQYF.

The rearrangement links TRBV2 to TRBJ2-5; 11 nucleotides line up with TRBD2. With 4 bases clipped from V and 5 bases from J, the junction kept 6 bases outside the gene matches. CDR1 is SNHLY, CDR2 FYNNEI, per germline. This CDR3 has 15 amino acids. DNA for the CDR3: TGTGCCAGCAGTGGGACTAGCGGGTCTAGTGAGACCCAGTACTTC. Translating gives CASSGTSGSSETQYF.

The chain couples TRBV13 to TRBJ2-7; D is perhaps TRBD2 (6 bases). Per germline, CDR1 PRHDT and CDR2 FYEKMQ (reference sequence). This CDR3 contains 13 residues. Trimming removed 5 bases from V and 7 bases from J, with 15 bases in between. CDR3: CASSAGGSREQYF. The CDR3 DNA is TGTGCCAGCAGCGCCGGGGGTAGTAGGGAGCAGTACTTC. The whole variable domain, filled in from reference TRBV13 and TRBJ2-7, reads AAGVIQSPRHLIKEKRETATLKCYPIPRHDTVYWYQQGPGQDPQFLISFYEKMQSDKGSIPDRFSAQQFSDYHSELNMSSLELGDSALYFCASSAGGSREQYFGPGTRLTVT.

V is TRBV28 and J is TRBJ1-1; D unclear. In germline, CDR1 is MDHEN, CDR2 SYDVKM. The CDR3 covers 17 residues. V gave up 4 bases and J gave up 2 bases, with 20 bases separating them. The CDR3 is CASSSVVGGRVNTEAFF. In DNA, the CDR3 is TGTGCCAGCAGTTCCGTTGTGGGAGGAAGGGTTAACACTGAAGCTTTCTTT.

V and J are TRBV28 and TRBJ2-1; TRBD1 agrees at 9 bases. CDR3 length: 16 amino acids. The germline gives CDR1 MDHEN, CDR2 SYDVKM. J was trimmed by 5 bases and V by 7 bases; bases with no gene match: 12. CDR3 DNA: TGTGCCAGCACCCCCGTGGACAGGGGTATCCACAATGAGCAGTTCTTC. It translates to CASTPVDRGIHNEQFF.

Written as DNA, the CDR3 is TGTGCCAGCAGCAGCGGTGTTGCGGGAGGGTTTACGCAGTATTTT. The encoded protein is CASSSGVAGGFTQYF. The rearrangement joins TRBV5-5 to TRBJ2-3, with 9 bases that match TRBD2. The V and J ends lost 4 bases and 8 bases, in that order; junction bases with no gene match: 11. The CDR3 contains 15 residues. CDR1 and CDR2 (germline): SGHKS, YYEKEE (reference sequence). Variable domain in full (rest from reference TRBV5-5 and TRBJ2-3): DAGVTQSPTHLIKTRGQQVTLRCSPISGHKSVSWYQQVLGQGPQFIFQYYEKEERGRGNFPDRFSARQFPNYSSELNVNALLLGDSALYLCASSSGVAGGFTQYFGPGTRLTVL.

This chain connects TRBV13 to TRBJ2-5; the D gene is possibly TRBD1 (6 bases). The CDR3 has 14 residues. Germline CDR1 reads PRHDT; CDR2 reads FYEKMQ (reference sequence). V lost 5 bases, J lost 7 bases, and 17 bases lay in between. CDR3 in DNA: TGTGCCAGCAGCATACGGACAGTGGAGGTGACCCAGTACTTC. Encoded protein: CASSIRTVEVTQYF.

The V and J genes are TRBV10-1 and TRBJ1-1; no definite D call. Germline CDR1 is WNHNN and CDR2 is SYGVQD (reference sequence). The CDR3 contains 15 residues. V was cut by 7 bases and J by 1 base, with 16 bases left in between. The CDR3 is CASMGITAGNTEAFF. DNA for the CDR3: TGCGCCAGCATGGGCATCACCGCGGGGAACACTGAAGCTTTCTTT.

This clone was picked up one time. This chain joins TRBV11-2 and TRBJ1-2; D may be TRBD1 (5 bases). The length of the CDR3 is 13 residues. V was trimmed by 1 base and J by 4 bases, leaving 7 bases between them. CDR1 is SGHAT, CDR2 FQNNGV, per germline. For the CDR3, the DNA is TGTGCCAGCAGCTTAGCCGGGGGCTATGGCTACACCTTC. Its protein is CASSLAGGYGYTF.

The chain employs TRBV29-1 and TRBJ2-7; a possible D gene is TRBD2 (5 bases). This CDR3 contains 13 residues. Trimming removed 4 bases from V and 7 bases from J, with 17 bases in between. Germline lookup yields CDR1 SQVTM and CDR2 ANQGSEA. CDR3 region: CSVAGGRIPEQYF. Here the CDR3 DNA reads TGCAGCGTTGCAGGCGGGCGAATCCCTGAGCAGTACTTC.

This sequence joins TRBV4-1 and TRBJ2-7; 11 bases fit TRBD1. Germline loops: CDR1 MGHRA, CDR2 YSYEKL. CDR3 size: 14 residues. Germline trimming cut 4 bases from V and 4 bases from J; bases unmatched to any gene: 3. CDR3 sequence reads: CASSPGQGEYEQYF. CDR3 nucleotides: TGCGCCAGCAGCCCGGGACAGGGGGAGTACGAGCAGTACTTC.

This chain joins TRBV19 and TRBJ2-7; D gene uncertain. V was pared by 1 base and J by 3 bases, with 7 bases between. CDR1 LNHDA and CDR2 SQIVND come from the germline V gene (reference sequence). There are 13 residues in the CDR3. The CDR3 here is CASSIASSYEQYF. For the CDR3, the DNA is TGTGCCAGTAGTATAGCGTCCAGCTACGAGCAGTACTTC.

This clone was picked up a small number of times. CDR3 sequence: CASSKQGGADGYTF. In DNA, the CDR3 is TGTGCCAGCAGTAAACAGGGGGGTGCGGATGGCTACACCTTC. This sequence joins TRBV6-5 and TRBJ1-2, with TRBD1 matching over 8 bases. CDR3 length: 14 residues. The germline CDR1 and CDR2 sequences are MNHEY and SVGAGI. J lost 6 bases, V lost 5 bases, and 8 bases had no gene match.

The chain joins TRBV7-9 to TRBJ2-2; TRBD1 agrees at 7 bases. Germline lookup yields CDR1 SEHNR and CDR2 FQNEAQ (reference sequence). V gave up 0 bases and J gave up 5 bases; unmatched junction bases: 3. The CDR3 consists of 15 residues. The CDR3 DNA reads as TGTGCCAGCAGCTTAGCAAGACAGGGTACCGGGGAGCTGTTTTTT. Protein: CASSLARQGTGELFF.

V gene TRBV7-2 combines with J gene TRBJ2-2; D possibly corresponds to TRBD1 (6 bases). In germline, CDR1 is SGHTA, CDR2 FQGNSA. The CDR3 has 15 residues. V lost 6 bases, J lost 0 bases, and 11 bases lay in between. CDR3 sequence (DNA): TGTGCCAGCAGTGAGGGGACATCGAACACCGGGGAGCTGTTTTTT. Amino acid sequence: CASSEGTSNTGELFF.

The V call is TRBV11-2, the J call TRBJ1-1, with 7 nucleotides matching TRBD1. The CDR3 is made up of 15 amino acids. Trimming removed 7 bases from V and 0 bases from J; junction bases left unmatched: 8. Per the germline V gene, CDR1 is SGHAT and CDR2 is FQNNGV. The CDR3 region is CASKGAGGVNTEAFF. In nucleotides, the CDR3 is TGTGCCAGCAAGGGGGCCGGTGGGGTGAACACTGAAGCTTTCTTT.

The chain has TRBV29-1 and TRBJ1-1; D may be TRBD1 (5 bases). Looked up from germline, CDR1 is SQVTM and CDR2 is ANQGSEA. Deletions cut 2 bases from V and 3 bases from J, with 7 bases between. The CDR3 contains 12 residues. As DNA, the CDR3 is TGCAGCGTTGAATTAGGGGACACTGAAGCTTTCTTT. Translating gives CSVELGDTEAFF.

The chain carries TRBV6-5 and TRBJ2-5; TRBD2 matches 12 bases. This CDR3 is built from 15 residues. Trimming removed 5 bases from V and 4 bases from J; junction bases left unmatched: 5. CDR1 is MNHEY, CDR2 SVGAGI, per germline. The CDR3 reads CASSPRLAGVETQYF. The CDR3 nucleotides read TGTGCCAGCAGTCCCCGACTAGCGGGGGTAGAGACCCAGTACTTC.

This clone came up a few times. The V call is TRBV6-4, the J call TRBJ2-1, with unresolved D. Trimming removed 0 bases at V and 4 bases at J, with 7 bases between. Germline V gives CDR1 MRHNA, CDR2 SNTAGT. CDR3 length: 14 residues. CDR3 sequence: CASSDSGEYNEQFF. The CDR3 DNA is TGTGCCAGCAGTGACTCAGGAGAATACAATGAGCAGTTCTTC.

The chain recombines TRBV5-1 with TRBJ2-7; TRBD2 is a possible D gene (6 bases). Germline assignment: CDR1 SGHRS and CDR2 YFSETQ. CDR3 length: 14 residues. The ends were cut back, 0 bases at V and 4 bases at J, with 11 bases in the middle. As DNA, the CDR3 is TGCGCCAGCAGCTTGGGTTCGGAGGGTTACGAGCAGTACTTC. It translates to CASSLGSEGYEQYF.

V is TRBV27 and J is TRBJ2-5; 9 positions agree with TRBD1. Per germline, CDR1 MNHEY and CDR2 SMNVEV (reference sequence). V lost 2 bases and J lost 5; bases outside the gene matches: 6. This CDR3 comprises 15 residues. The CDR3 DNA follows: TGTGCCAGCAGTTTAAGGGACAGGGTAGGGGAGACCCAGTACTTC. Its translation is CASSLRDRVGETQYF.

The rearrangement uses TRBV27 and TRBJ2-7; 10 bases agree with TRBD1. This CDR3 has 15 residues. Germline V gene sequence: CDR1 MNHEY, CDR2 SMNVEV (reference sequence). V shed 5 bases, J shed 4 bases, and the junction held 8 bases outside the gene matches. The chain's CDR3 is CASSVGTGEGYEQYF. For the CDR3, the DNA is TGTGCCAGCAGTGTCGGGACAGGGGAGGGGTACGAGCAGTACTTC.